This T cell receptor beta chain stems from a study of human T cells and chemical hapten exposure. Study conclusions and caveats: Expanded TCRs grouped into significantly more large CDR3 similarity clusters than controls produced.

Trimming removed 3 bases at V and 5 bases at J, with 11 bases between. CDR1 is MDHEN, CDR2 SYDVKM, per germline. This CDR3 has 13 amino acids. By sample fraction, this clonotype is medium-sized. What it recognizes is unknown. TCRdb recomputed calls from the RACE reads with MiXCR, one row per CDR3 protein. The data show tens of thousands of distinct CDR3 sequences, 10% to 13% seen once. As for time point: pre-sensitization, week 0. The treatment was: therapeutic diphenylcyclopropenone sensitization with weekly scalp DPC. Unfractionated whole blood was the source from which total RNA was extracted. The clonotype originates from a man between 45 and 60 years old with alopecia areata. Some clones in this sample may be carry-over from other donors' samples. Here the sequenced sample was whole blood, taken in connection with sensitization to the hapten diphenylcyclopropenone (DPC). J is TRBJ2-7 and V is TRBV28; D is ambiguous. The DNA for the CDR3 is TGTGCCAGCAGTTTTAACCACCGGGACGAGCAGTACTTC. It yields the protein CASSFNHRDEQYF.